The 30 T cell receptor beta chains below were found in one sample sequenced in a study of blood T cell repertoires in COVID-19. Libraries were prepared by immunoSEQ multiplex PCR; TCRdb keeps only in-frame clonotypes and omits some of them. The repertoire holds fewer than 350,000 clones, with around four fifths as singletons. The sample taken for sequencing was peripheral blood. The receptors were sampled from a woman aged 45 to 65 with active or convalescent COVID-19.

This clone was observed a single time. The V gene is TRBV7-9, the J gene TRBJ1-4, with a possible D match to TRBD1 (5 bases). This CDR3 has 14 residues. In germline, CDR1 is SEHNR, CDR2 FQNEAQ (reference sequence). V was clipped by 5 bases and J by 3 bases, with 10 bases between them. CDR3 region: CASSLRGANEKLFF. CDR3 sequence (DNA): TGTGCCAGCAGCCTTAGGGGTGCTAATGAAAAACTGTTTTTT.

The chain has TRBV30 and TRBJ1-3; D is unclear. CDR3 length: 14 residues. CDR1 and CDR2 (germline): GTSNPN, SVGIG (reference sequence). V dropped 0 bases and J dropped 3 bases, with 9 bases sitting between them. The CDR3 loop reads CAWSVSGGGNTIYF. The CDR3 DNA sequence: TGTGCCTGGAGTGTTTCAGGAGGTGGAAACACCATATATTTT.

The chain carries TRBV5-6 and TRBJ2-5; D call uncertain. Between the trimmed V and J ends, which lost 1 base and 4 bases, there was a span of 5 bases. CDR1 and CDR2 (germline): SGHDT, YYEEEE. This CDR3 region has 12 residues. This CDR3 is CASSLFRETQYF. The CDR3 DNA follows: TGTGCCAGCAGCTTGTTTAGAGAGACCCAGTACTTC.

A few counts support this clone. The chain recombines TRBV11-2 with TRBJ1-6, with 7 positions matching TRBD1. The CDR3 loop spans 15 amino acids. Germline trimming cut 5 bases from V and 7 bases from J; bases unmatched to any gene: 8. Per the germline V gene, CDR1 is SGHAT and CDR2 is FQNNGV. The CDR3 DNA is TGTGCCAGCAGCCGGATACAGGGGAGGAATTCACCCCTCCACTTT. Residues: CASSRIQGRNSPLHF.

The V call is TRBV12-3 or TRBV12-4, the J call TRBJ1-1; D call uncertain. The CDR3 runs to 12 residues. Trimming removed 6 bases from V and 5 bases from J, with 10 bases in between. Here the CDR3 DNA reads TGTGCCAGCAGCCCCGTGAGGACTGAAGCTTTCTTT. It yields the protein CASSPVRTEAFF.

This chain links TRBV9 with TRBJ1-2; D not certain. This CDR3 has 12 amino acids. The germline V gene has CDR1 SGDLS and CDR2 YYNGEE. V was clipped by 1 base and J by 2 bases, with 3 bases between them. The CDR3 sequence is CASSVQNYGYTF. The CDR3 coding sequence is TGTGCCAGCAGCGTACAGAACTATGGCTACACCTTC.

The J gene is TRBJ2-3, the V gene TRBV27, with 10 bases identical to TRBD2. The CDR3 runs 16 residues. Per germline, CDR1 MNHEY and CDR2 SMNVEV (reference sequence). Trimming removed 4 bases from V and 4 bases from J; junction bases left unmatched: 8. CDR3 bases: TGTGCCAGCAGTTCAGAGATAGCGGGAGGAGCAGATACGCAGTATTTT. Translation gives CASSSEIAGGADTQYF.

This clone was seen a single time. An end of the junction does not agree with germline; a read error may underlie this. The chain is built from TRBV7-2 and TRBJ1-2; the D gene is possibly TRBD1 (6 bases). Germline CDR1 and CDR2: SGHTA and FQGNSA. CDR3 length equals 14 residues. CDR3 sequence reads: CASSLGGGANGYIF. CDR3 coding DNA: TGTGCCAGCAGCTTAGGAGGGGGAGCTAATGGCTACATCTTC.

The gene calls are TRBV28 and TRBJ2-7; 10 bases match TRBD1. This CDR3 spans 18 amino acids. V gave up 4 bases and J gave up 1 base; unmatched junction bases: 13. Germline V gene sequence: CDR1 MDHEN, CDR2 SYDVKM. CDR3 in DNA: TGTGCCAGCAGTTATACCCGAACTCGGACAGGGGGTTCCTACGAGCAGTACTTC. Translated: CASSYTRTRTGGSYEQYF.

About this clone itself: The same CDR3 also results from other DNA sequences found in this sample. The chain recombines TRBV5-1 with TRBJ2-3; 7 bases align to TRBD2. Germline CDR1 reads SGHRS; CDR2 reads YFSETQ. The length of the CDR3 is 15 residues. The ends lost 1 base at V and 0 bases at J; junction bases unmatched: 2. The CDR3 region has the DNA TGCGCCAGCAGCTTGAGCGGGGCGAGCACAGATACGCAGTATTTT. Its protein is CASSLSGASTDTQYF. Full variable domain (missing parts from reference TRBV5-1 and TRBJ2-3): KAGVTQTPRYLIKTRGQQVTLSCSPISGHRSVSWYQQTPGQGLQFLFEYFSETQRNKGNFPGRFSGRQFSNSRSEMNVSTLELGDSALYLCASSLSGASTDTQYFGPGTRLTVL.

The chain is built from TRBV7-2 and TRBJ1-6; weak D call: TRBD1 (5 bases). This CDR3 has 15 residues. The V gene lost 6 bases and the J gene lost 7 bases, with 16 bases spanning the gap. Germline V gives CDR1 SGHTA, CDR2 FQGNSA. CDR3 bases: TGTGCCAGCAGACAAAACAGGATCGACAATTCACCCCTCCACTTT. Its translation: CASRQNRIDNSPLHF.

J is TRBJ1-1 and V is TRBV19; the D gene is possibly TRBD1 (6 bases). CDR1 is LNHDA and CDR2 is SQIVND in the germline V gene (reference sequence). V lost 5 bases to trimming and J lost 5 bases, with 12 bases between them. The CDR3 covers 13 residues. The CDR3 coding sequence is TGTGCCAGTAGTTTAACACAGGGAACTGAAGCTTTCTTT. Protein sequence: CASSLTQGTEAFF.

This clone was counted a single time. The V gene is TRBV7-3, the J gene TRBJ2-5; 9 bases map to TRBD2. The ends lost 3 bases at V and 4 bases at J; junction bases unmatched: 6. This CDR3 has 15 amino acids. Germline CDR1 reads SGHTA; CDR2 reads FQGTGA. CDR3 loop: CASSFSGRRAETQYF. CDR3 sequence (DNA): TGTGCCAGCAGCTTCAGCGGGAGGAGGGCAGAGACCCAGTACTTC.

The chain employs TRBV25-1 and TRBJ2-7; D ambiguous. From germline, CDR1 is MGHDK and CDR2 SYGVNS. The CDR3 is 11 amino acids. V lost 6 bases to trimming and J lost 4 bases, with 7 bases between them. CDR3 sequence: CASSPLYEQYF. For the CDR3, the DNA is TGTGCCAGCAGCCCCCTATACGAGCAGTACTTC.

The chain has TRBV6-4 and TRBJ1-2; D might be TRBD1 (5 bases). CDR3 length equals 14 residues. Germline CDR1 MRHNA, CDR2 SNTAGT. Between the trimmed V and J ends, which lost 6 bases and 7 bases, there was a span of 18 bases. CDR3 in amino acids: CASRPGKGTGGYTF. The DNA of the CDR3 is TGTGCCAGCAGACCAGGGAAGGGCACAGGTGGCTACACCTTC.

This clone was counted between two and nine times. The chain links TRBV28 to TRBJ2-6; TRBD1 is a possible D gene (6 bases). Trimming shortened V by 6 bases and J by 5 bases, and 14 bases separated the two germline ends. The CDR3 is 15 amino acids. The germline CDR1 and CDR2 sequences are MDHEN and SYDVKM. CDR3 in amino acids: CASRRGQRRANVLTF. The CDR3 nucleotides read TGTGCCAGCAGAAGAGGACAGCGGCGGGCCAACGTCCTGACTTTC.

The chain joins TRBV5-8 to TRBJ2-3, with D possibly being TRBD1 (6 bases). V gave up 4 bases and J gave up 0 bases, with 9 bases separating them. Germline assignment: CDR1 SGHTS and CDR2 YDEGEE. The CDR3 is made up of 14 amino acids. In DNA form, the CDR3 reads TGTGCCAGCAGCCAGACAGGAAGCACAGATACGCAGTATTTT. Translation gives CASSQTGSTDTQYF.

The chain employs TRBV28 and TRBJ2-7; 10 bases line up with TRBD2. The J segment lost 0 bases and the V segment lost 3 bases, leaving 2 bases of the junction unmatched. This CDR3 is built from 15 residues. The germline V gene encodes CDR1 MDHEN and CDR2 SYDVKM. CDR3 amino acids: CASSLTSGFSYEQYF. CDR3 nucleotide sequence: TGTGCCAGCAGTTTGACTAGCGGGTTCTCCTACGAGCAGTACTTC.

This clone was seen just once. The chain uses TRBV5-6 and TRBJ2-7; D remains unclear. The CDR3 runs 12 residues. Trimming took 2 bases from V and 4 from J, leaving 7 bases between them. The germline V gene has CDR1 SGHDT and CDR2 YYEEEE. CDR3 nucleotide sequence: TGTGCCAGCAGCTTAACCGCGTACGAGCAGTACTTC. The encoded protein is CASSLTAYEQYF.

This clone was counted a few times. V usage is TRBV25-1 and J usage is TRBJ1-6, with D perhaps matching TRBD1 (6 bases). The CDR3 sequence is 18 residues long. The V gene lost 6 bases and the J gene lost 7 bases, with 25 bases spanning the gap. Germline-derived CDR1 and CDR2 are MGHDK and SYGVNS. CDR3 bases: TGTGCCAGCAGGGGGGCCTCTCTCCTGGGGGGGCCCAATTCACCCCTCCACTTT. Its protein product is CASRGASLLGGPNSPLHF.

This rearrangement joins TRBV2 to TRBJ1-5, with D perhaps matching TRBD1 (6 bases). Trimming left V 6 bases short and J 7 bases short, with 19 bases between. Germline V gene sequence: CDR1 SNHLY, CDR2 FYNNEI. The CDR3 totals 15 residues. In DNA form, the CDR3 reads TGTGCCAGCAGGGGGGCAGCCGTCCCTAGACAGCCCCAGCATTTT. Its translation is CASRGAAVPRQPQHF. The full variable domain, rest sourced from reference TRBV2 and TRBJ1-5, is EPEVTQTPSHQVTQMGQEVILRCVPISNHLYFYWYRQILGQKVEFLVSFYNNEISEKSEIFDDQFSVERPDGSNFTLKIRSTKLEDSAMYFCASRGAAVPRQPQHFGDGTRLSIL.

CDR3 bases: TGTGCCAGCAGCTGGGGGACAGATATTAACTATGGCTACACCTTC. It translates to CASSWGTDINYGYTF. V gene TRBV5-4 combines with J gene TRBJ1-2, with 7 bases lining up with TRBD1. V shed 3 bases and J 1 base; nucleotides not matched to a gene: 6. Germline CDR1 is SGHNT and CDR2 is YYREEE (reference sequence). The CDR3 extends over 15 amino acids.

The chain uses TRBV10-3 and TRBJ2-7, with 9 bases identical to TRBD1. V shed 6 bases and J 3 bases; nucleotides not matched to a gene: 6. This CDR3 spans 14 amino acids. Germline-derived CDR1 and CDR2 are ENHRY and SYGVKD. CDR3 sequence reads: CAIRTTGGDYEQYF. Written as DNA, the CDR3 is TGTGCCATCAGGACGACAGGGGGGGACTACGAGCAGTACTTC.

This chain connects TRBV9 to TRBJ2-6; D possibly corresponds to TRBD1 (5 bases). Trimming pared 1 base from V and 1 base from J, leaving 18 bases between. The CDR3 loop spans 19 amino acids. Germline loops: CDR1 SGDLS, CDR2 YYNGEE. CDR3 in DNA: TGTGCCAGCAGCGTACCGCAGGGAAACCCCGTATCTGGGGCCAACGTCCTGACTTTC. The encoded protein is CASSVPQGNPVSGANVLTF.

This chain links TRBV29-1 with TRBJ2-3; 7 nucleotides align to TRBD2. V lost 4 bases and J lost 0; bases outside the gene matches: 4. Looked up from germline, CDR1 is SQVTM and CDR2 is ANQGSEA. The CDR3 consists of 14 residues. CDR3 in DNA: TGCAGCGTTGGGGAGGGGATGAGCACAGATACGCAGTATTTT. Its translation is CSVGEGMSTDTQYF.

The chain carries TRBV15 and TRBJ1-1, with a weak D call TRBD1 (5 bases). In germline, CDR1 is LNHNV, CDR2 YYDKDF (reference sequence). The V end lost 0 bases, the J end lost 1 base, and 9 bases lay between the germline ends. This CDR3 region has 15 residues. CDR3 sequence: CATSRDYRGNTEAFF. The CDR3 region has the DNA TGTGCCACCAGCAGAGATTATAGGGGGAACACTGAAGCTTTCTTT.

The V gene is TRBV19, the J gene TRBJ2-1; D may be TRBD1 (6 bases). Germline lookup yields CDR1 LNHDA and CDR2 SQIVND (reference sequence). The CDR3 length is 15 residues. Trimming removed 1 base at V and 6 bases at J, with 13 bases between. CDR3 in DNA: TGTGCCAGTAGTATAGCCAGACAGGAGGTCAATGAGCAGTTCTTC. It specifies CASSIARQEVNEQFF. The full variable domain, its missing parts supplied by reference TRBV19 and TRBJ2-1, is DGGITQSPKYLFRKEGQNVTLSCEQNLNHDAMYWYRQDPGQGLRLIYYSQIVNDFQKGDIAEGYSVSREKKESFPLTVTSAQKNPTAFYLCASSIARQEVNEQFFGPGTRLTVL.

The CDR3 DNA follows: TGTGCCAGCAGTGAATTACCACAGGGGAAGCAGTACTTC. This sequence encodes CASSELPQGKQYF. The gene calls are TRBV25-1 and TRBJ2-7; 7 bases map to TRBD1. CDR1 is MGHDK and CDR2 is SYGVNS in the germline V gene. This CDR3 is 13 amino acids long. The J segment lost 8 bases and the V segment lost 1 base, leaving 5 bases of the junction unmatched.

The chain employs TRBV25-1 and TRBJ2-7; no definite D call. This CDR3 comprises 11 residues. V was shortened by 5 bases and J by 3 bases, with 5 bases between the two germline ends. Germline CDR1 MGHDK, CDR2 SYGVNS. CDR3 nucleotides: TGTGCCAGCAGTCCAAACTACGAGCAGTACTTC. Translated, it gives CASSPNYEQYF.

This clone turned up a few times. J is TRBJ1-2 and V is TRBV7-9; D gene ambiguous. Deletions cut 6 bases from V and 4 bases from J, with 9 bases between. The CDR3 has 12 residues. Germline loops: CDR1 SEHNR, CDR2 FQNEAQ (reference sequence). The CDR3 reads CASSRRVYGYTF. The CDR3 DNA reads as TGTGCCAGCAGTCGACGGGTCTATGGCTACACCTTC.